The next 29 T cell receptor beta chains were all read from a single sample in a study of T-cell memory formation after mild COVID-19. MiXCR, applied by TCRdb to the 5' RACE reads, yields one record per CDR3 protein. The sample has some 180,000 distinct CDR3 sequences; around 18% are singletons. The source material was PBMCs or a T cell subset sorted from them (not recorded which). Receptors originate from a man aged 18 to 29 who had mild COVID-19 (a few samples of this study predate the infection). Cell type and time point are not known.

This clonotype turned up a few times. The V gene is TRBV6-1, the J gene TRBJ2-4; 7 nucleotides align to TRBD2. Germline CDR1 is MNHNS and CDR2 is SASEGT. CDR3 length equals 14 residues. Trimming at V came to 1 base and at J to 15 bases, leaving 12 bases not matched to a gene. CDR3 protein: CASSEGGGSRSGYF. The CDR3 DNA sequence: TGTGCCAGCAGTGAAGGGGGGGGGAGCAGGAGTGGGTACTTC.

This clonotype was seen more than once but under ten times. V and J are TRBV7-8 and TRBJ1-1; 9 bases line up with TRBD1. The V segment lost 0 bases and the J segment 5 bases; nucleotides outside the gene matches: 7. The CDR3 is made up of 16 amino acids. Germline V lookup: CDR1 SGHVS, CDR2 FQNEAQ. In DNA form, the CDR3 reads TGTGCCAGCAGCTTAGCAGCCGGGACAGGGAAAACTGAAGCTTTCTTT. Translating it yields CASSLAAGTGKTEAFF.

This clonotype occurred a few times. The chain links TRBV6-2 or TRBV6-3 to TRBJ2-7, with 11 bases aligning to TRBD2. Trimming removed 4 bases from V and 2 bases from J; junction bases left unmatched: 4. Germline lookup yields CDR1 MNHEY and CDR2 SVGEGT. This CDR3 is 15 amino acids long. The CDR3 sequence: CASSSGLAGAYEQYF. The CDR3 coding sequence is TGTGCCAGCAGTTCTGGACTAGCGGGTGCCTACGAGCAGTACTTC.

This clonotype was observed a few times. V and J are TRBV7-2 and TRBJ1-4; D is possibly TRBD1 (5 bases). CDR3 length equals 13 residues. From germline, CDR1 is SGHTA and CDR2 FQGNSA. Trimming took 5 bases from V and 8 from J, leaving 12 bases between them. The CDR3 coding sequence is TGTGCCAGCAGCGATTGGGGGGAAGAAAAACTGTTTTTT. It encodes CASSDWGEEKLFF.

The chain carries TRBV7-9 and TRBJ2-1; 9 bases fit TRBD2. CDR1 and CDR2 from the germline V gene are SEHNR and FQNEAQ (reference sequence). V trimming: 5 bases; J trimming: 0 bases; junction bases outside the gene matches: 14. The CDR3 has 19 amino acids. As DNA, the CDR3 is TGTGCCAGCAGCGACCGGAGGAGCGGGGGGATGAGCTCCTACAATGAGCAGTTCTTC. This encodes CASSDRRSGGMSSYNEQFF.

Only a few counts were recorded for this clonotype. The chain has TRBV20-1 and TRBJ2-2; 7 bases map to TRBD1. The V and J ends lost 4 bases and 5 bases, in that order; junction bases with no gene match: 7. Germline V gives CDR1 DFQATT, CDR2 SNEGSKA (reference sequence). The CDR3 contains 14 residues. The CDR3 protein is CSANRGEGTGELFF. The CDR3 DNA sequence: TGCAGTGCTAACAGGGGAGAGGGTACCGGGGAGCTGTTTTTT.

This clonotype was seen a few times. The chain carries TRBV12-3 or TRBV12-4 and TRBJ1-1; tentatively, D is TRBD1 (5 bases). The germline V and J ends were trimmed by 5 bases and 3 bases, with 16 bases remaining between them. The CDR3 consists of 15 residues. CDR3 amino acids: CASSPGRLGDTEAFF. The CDR3 bases are TGTGCCAGCAGTCCTGGGAGGTTGGGGGACACTGAAGCTTTCTTT.

V gene TRBV18 combines with J gene TRBJ2-1; the match to TRBD2 covers 13 bases. Unmatched junction bases numbered 8, after V lost 3 bases and J lost 12 bases. Germline CDR1 is KGHSH and CDR2 is LQKENI. The CDR3 runs to 15 residues. For the CDR3, the DNA is TGTGCCAGCTCACCTCCTGGACTAGCGGGGGATTGGCAGTTCTTC. Translation gives CASSPPGLAGDWQFF.

The chain links TRBV5-1 to TRBJ2-1, with D perhaps TRBD1 (6 bases). There are 14 residues in the CDR3. Germline loops: CDR1 SGHRS, CDR2 YFSETQ. V lost 0 bases and J lost 7, with 11 bases in between. Here the CDR3 DNA reads TGCGCCAGCAGCTTGGCCGACCAGGGGAATGAGCAGTTCTTC. Its protein is CASSLADQGNEQFF.

The chain carries TRBV7-9 and TRBJ2-2; the match to TRBD2 covers 7 bases. Germline V CDR1 and CDR2: SEHNR, FQNEAQ (reference sequence). The CDR3 length is 19 residues. V shed 3 bases and J 2 bases; nucleotides not matched to a gene: 15. CDR3 in DNA: TGTGCCAGCAGCTTTTCTCACAGCGGGGAAACCTCTAACACCGGGGAGCTGTTTTTT. This gives the protein CASSFSHSGETSNTGELFF.

There are a few counts of this clonotype. This sequence joins TRBV12-3 or TRBV12-4 and TRBJ1-5, with 7 bases aligning to TRBD1. This CDR3 has 15 residues. With 2 bases clipped from V and 4 bases from J, the junction kept 5 bases outside the gene matches. CDR3 coding DNA: TGTGCCAGCAGTTTAATGGCAGGGGGGAATCAGCCCCAGCATTTT. Protein: CASSLMAGGNQPQHF.

This chain links TRBV28 with TRBJ2-1; tentatively, D is TRBD2 (5 bases). There are 14 residues in the CDR3. Germline V gene lookup returns CDR1 MDHEN and CDR2 SYDVKM. V dropped 10 bases and J dropped 0 bases, with 13 bases sitting between them. The CDR3 sequence: CAISPGSSYNEQFF. In nucleotides, the CDR3 is TGTGCCATCTCTCCGGGAAGCTCCTACAATGAGCAGTTCTTC.

The chain combines TRBV24-1 with TRBJ1-2; D possibly corresponds to TRBD1 (6 bases). Germline V lookup: CDR1 KGHDR, CDR2 SFDVKD. V was cut by 4 bases and J by 7 bases, with 18 bases left in between. The CDR3 covers 15 residues. CDR3 sequence: CATSEYTAGVCGYTF. For the CDR3, the DNA is TGTGCCACCAGTGAATACACAGCAGGGGTTTGTGGCTACACCTTC.

This clonotype was observed a few times. J is TRBJ2-2 and V is TRBV9; D is unresolved. There are 12 residues in the CDR3. V lost 0 bases to trimming and J lost 6 bases, with 3 bases between them. CDR1 is SGDLS, CDR2 YYNGEE, per germline. CDR3 loop: CASSVVAGELFF. The CDR3 DNA sequence: TGTGCCAGCAGCGTAGTGGCCGGGGAGCTGTTTTTT.

The rearrangement joins TRBV10-3 to TRBJ2-7, with D possibly being TRBD1 (6 bases). CDR3 length: 14 amino acids. V dropped 4 bases and J dropped 4 bases, with 14 bases sitting between them. Germline CDR1 and CDR2: ENHRY and SYGVKD. DNA for the CDR3: TGTGCCATCAGTGTATGGGACACAAGTTACGAGCAGTACTTC. It is translated as CAISVWDTSYEQYF.

The V and J genes are TRBV19 and TRBJ1-1; D possibly corresponds to TRBD1 (5 bases). This CDR3 has 14 amino acids. The V gene's germline CDR1 is LNHDA and CDR2 SQIVND (reference sequence). V lost 5 bases, J lost 1 base, and 11 bases lay in between. The CDR3 reads CASSDGGGNTEAFF. The CDR3 nucleotides are TGTGCCAGTAGTGATGGGGGGGGGAACACTGAAGCTTTCTTT.

This clonotype has a handful of counts. The CDR3 is CASRLAGVETQYF. The CDR3 nucleotides read TGTGCCAGCCGGCTAGCGGGGGTAGAGACCCAGTACTTC. The chain carries TRBV11-2 and TRBJ2-5; 10 positions agree with TRBD2. The germline V gene has CDR1 SGHAT and CDR2 FQNNGV. The CDR3 extends over 13 amino acids. Trimming took 8 bases from V and 4 from J; bases not matched to a gene: 4.

V is TRBV29-1 and J is TRBJ1-3; D is unresolved. The CDR3 is 16 residues long. V lost 4 bases, J lost 0 bases, and 16 bases lay in between. Per germline, CDR1 SQVTM and CDR2 ANQGSEA. CDR3 sequence reads: CSVVLHNGFSGNTIYF. For the CDR3, the DNA is TGCAGCGTTGTCCTTCATAACGGATTCTCTGGAAACACCATATATTTT.

This clonotype was seen a handful of times. The V and J genes are TRBV7-3 and TRBJ2-1; D gene uncertain. The germline V and J ends were trimmed by 0 bases and 0 bases, with 12 bases remaining between them. The length of the CDR3 is 17 residues. CDR1 and CDR2 (germline): SGHTA, FQGTGA. The CDR3 DNA is TGTGCCAGCAGCTTAACCCCGACGTTCGCCTCCTACAATGAGCAGTTCTTC. It codes for CASSLTPTFASYNEQFF.

This chain joins TRBV12-3 or TRBV12-4 and TRBJ2-1; either TRBD1 or TRBD2 may fit D (6 bases each). The CDR3 runs 15 residues. The V gene lost 8 bases and the J gene lost 0 bases, with 14 bases spanning the gap. CDR3: CASSGGPSSYNEQFF. The CDR3 DNA sequence: TGTGCCAGCTCCGGGGGCCCAAGCTCCTACAATGAGCAGTTCTTC.

The chain links TRBV4-2 to TRBJ2-1; the D call may be TRBD1 or TRBD2 (6 bases each). The germline gives CDR1 LGHNA, CDR2 YNFKEQ. This CDR3 region has 14 residues. V shed 8 bases and J shed 0 bases, with 11 bases lying between them. CDR3 protein: CASGGGSSYNEQFF. CDR3 DNA: TGTGCCAGCGGAGGGGGGAGCTCCTACAATGAGCAGTTCTTC.

A few counts support this clonotype. The chain is built from TRBV5-1 and TRBJ1-1, with no clear D. Germline CDR1 SGHRS, CDR2 YFSETQ. CDR3 size: 12 residues. Trimming took 4 bases from V and 7 from J, leaving 11 bases between them. The CDR3 is CASSLDGIEAFF. The CDR3 region has the DNA TGCGCCAGCAGCCTCGACGGCATTGAAGCTTTCTTT.

This chain connects TRBV3-1 to TRBJ2-2; D possibly corresponds to TRBD1 (5 bases). Trimming took off 7 bases at V and 5 bases at J, with 17 bases between the two ends. CDR1 and CDR2 from the germline V gene are LGHDT and YNNKEL (reference sequence). This CDR3 has 15 residues. The chain's CDR3 is CASKPRGIRTGELFF. CDR3 sequence (DNA): TGTGCCAGCAAACCAAGGGGAATCCGTACCGGGGAGCTGTTTTTT.

This clonotype was seen a few times. As DNA, the CDR3 is TGTGCCAGCAGCCAGAGGACAGCCCGTAATTCACCCCTCCACTTT. Translation gives CASSQRTARNSPLHF. This sequence joins TRBV7-2 and TRBJ1-6; D may be TRBD1 (6 bases). The CDR3 loop spans 15 amino acids. CDR1 is SGHTA and CDR2 is FQGNSA in the germline V gene. V lost 5 bases and J 6 bases, leaving 14 bases between the germline ends.

V and J are TRBV21-1 and TRBJ1-6; the D call of TRBD1 is as the table states it, not checked on the DNA. TRBV21-1 constitutes a pseudogene. This CDR3 has 13 residues. The CDR3: CASSFEGGSPLHF. The CDR3 DNA sequence: TGTGCCAGCAGCTTTGAGGGGGGTTCACCCCTCCACTTT.

There are a few counts of this clonotype. This sequence joins TRBV3-1 and TRBJ2-1; D remains ambiguous. Deletions cut 2 bases from V and 8 bases from J, with 10 bases between. CDR1 and CDR2 (germline): LGHDT, YNNKEL (reference sequence). The CDR3 has 13 amino acids. Written as DNA, the CDR3 is TGTGCCAGCAGCCAACGACTCCAGGATGAGCAGTTCTTC. This encodes CASSQRLQDEQFF.

This clonotype was counted a few times. The chain uses TRBV5-1 and TRBJ2-2, with a weak D call TRBD1 (5 bases). Germline CDR1 reads SGHRS; CDR2 reads YFSETQ. The CDR3 spans 14 residues. V lost 4 bases to trimming and J lost 5 bases, with 12 bases between them. The CDR3 DNA reads as TGCGCCAGCAGCCCAACAAGGGGTACCGGGGAGCTGTTTTTT. This encodes CASSPTRGTGELFF. Full variable domain (outside the CDR3, taken from reference TRBV5-1 and TRBJ2-2): KAGVTQTPRYLIKTRGQQVTLSCSPISGHRSVSWYQQTPGQGLQFLFEYFSETQRNKGNFPGRFSGRQFSNSRSEMNVSTLELGDSALYLCASSPTRGTGELFFGEGSRLTVL.

The J gene is TRBJ2-7, the V gene TRBV28; 9 bases agree with TRBD1. CDR1 and CDR2 from the germline V gene are MDHEN and SYDVKM. The CDR3 is 15 residues long. The V and J ends lost 3 bases and 3 bases, in that order; junction bases with no gene match: 6. Here the CDR3 DNA reads TGTGCCAGCAGTTTGCCCGGACAGGGGATCTACGAGCAGTACTTC. Its translation: CASSLPGQGIYEQYF.

This clonotype was counted many times. The chain uses TRBV6-5 and TRBJ2-2; D ambiguous. The germline V gene encodes CDR1 MNHEY and CDR2 SVGAGI. The CDR3 extends over 13 amino acids. The germline V and J ends were trimmed by 8 bases and 1 base, with 8 bases remaining between them. Written as DNA, the CDR3 is TGTGCCAGCTACGTACAGAACACCGGGGAGCTGTTTTTT. Its translation is CASYVQNTGELFF.